This TCR beta chain was identified during a study of cytomegalovirus exposure and HLA in healthy donors. As to this clone: Its antigen is not identified.

Regarding the study as a whole: A later analysis showed HLA-associated TCR beta chains outstripping equally common others in clonal expansion. TCR beta V- and J-gene trimming was later associated with a missense DCLRE1C variant. In vitro work confirmed that a few CMV-associated chains recognize CMV antigens.

CDR3 length: 14 residues. CDR1 is MNHEY, CDR2 SVGAGI, per germline. Trimming took off 1 base at V and 8 bases at J, with 12 bases between the two ends. The PCR was carried out with 60 Vbeta primers and 13 Jbeta primers. Assay: immunoSEQ multiplex PCR; the TCRdb copy retains only in-frame clones and omits some. The table records 95,000 to 150,000 clones, about 73% of them present only once. While unrecorded immune exposures were likely, the donors were nominally healthy when sampled. What was sequenced was PBMCs. J is TRBJ2-1 and V is TRBV6-5, with unresolved D. The TCR sequence derives from a woman in her 40s in good health and CMV-seronegative. The CDR3 spells CASSYFERSYEQFF. The CDR3 DNA follows: TGTGCCAGCAGTTACTTCGAGCGCTCCTATGAGCAGTTCTTC.